A single sample gave rise to the 9 T cell receptor beta chains below, sequenced in a study of shared clonotypes between healthy human individuals (dated by TCRdb to 2019 to 2021). Library generation was performed with the immunoSEQ multiplex PCR assay. TCRdb limited this immuneACCESS table to in-frame rearrangements with V and J called. A share of clones is missing; checked studies link under half to unresolved V genes, and the rest is unexplained. A total of roughly 1,000,000 clones appear in this sample, about four fifths of them only once. Jointly, the top ten make up roughly 0.57% of the sample. Sequencing was carried out using memory CD4+ T cells from PBMCs. What this sample's cell subset or site label stands for: CD45RA-negative fraction. These receptors were collected from a young man in good health. Some clones in this sample may be carry-over from other donors' samples.

J is TRBJ2-7 and V is TRBV6-5; maybe TRBD1 (6 bases). The CDR3 has 12 residues. Germline V CDR1 and CDR2: MNHEY, SVGAGI. Trimming left V 6 bases short and J 3 bases short, with 9 bases between. CDR3 protein: CASRGHRYEQYF. The CDR3 bases are TGTGCCAGCAGGGGACATCGCTACGAGCAGTACTTC.

On this clone: This same CDR3 is encoded by further DNA sequences in the sample. This chain uses TRBV6-5 with TRBJ1-1; D remains ambiguous. The V gene lost 4 bases and the J gene lost 0 bases, with 6 bases spanning the gap. This CDR3 region has 13 residues. Germline assignment: CDR1 MNHEY and CDR2 SVGAGI. CDR3 region: CASSSALNTEAFF. The CDR3 DNA is TGTGCCAGCAGTTCCGCATTGAACACTGAAGCTTTCTTT.

This clone came up many times. The rearrangement joins TRBV5-1 to TRBJ2-2; possibly TRBD2 for D (6 bases). With 7 bases removed from V and 2 bases from J, the gap between germline ends came to 18 bases. The CDR3 is made up of 16 amino acids. Germline CDR1 and CDR2: SGHRS and YFSETQ. In DNA form, the CDR3 reads TGCGCCAGCCGGGAGTCGGGACGCAGTAACACCGGGGAGCTGTTTTTT. This gives the protein CASRESGRSNTGELFF.

The rearrangement joins TRBV29-1 to TRBJ2-2, with D perhaps TRBD1 (6 bases). Looked up from germline, CDR1 is SQVTM and CDR2 is ANQGSEA. The CDR3 sequence is 12 residues long. The V end was cut by 7 bases, the J end by 9 bases, with 15 bases between. The DNA for the CDR3 is TGCAGCGCCGCACAGGGTACCCGGGAGCTGTTTTTT. It translates to CSAAQGTRELFF.

J is TRBJ1-5 and V is TRBV15; D gene uncertain. This CDR3 comprises 19 residues. Germline CDR1 LNHNV, CDR2 YYDKDF (reference sequence). Deletions cut 5 bases from V and 2 bases from J, with 25 bases between. The CDR3 protein is CATSGETGFYPEGNQPQHF. CDR3 coding DNA: TGTGCCACCAGCGGGGAGACCGGGTTCTACCCAGAGGGCAATCAGCCCCAGCATTTT.

The V call is TRBV6-4, the J call TRBJ1-2, with 9 nucleotides matching TRBD1. V lost 4 bases to trimming and J lost 4 bases; unmatched junction nucleotides: 4. CDR1 is MRHNA and CDR2 is SNTAGT in the germline V gene. This CDR3 region has 14 residues. CDR3 sequence reads: CASSVDRGGYGYTF. CDR3 in DNA: TGTGCCAGCAGTGTGGACAGGGGCGGCTATGGCTACACCTTC.

V gene TRBV7-3 combines with J gene TRBJ1-3; D gene unclear. V lost 2 bases, J lost 0 bases, and 20 bases lay in between. CDR3 size: 19 residues. CDR1 and CDR2 from the germline V gene are SGHTA and FQGTGA. CDR3 sequence (DNA): TGTGCCAGCAGCTTAGGATGGCGTAAGGATGAAAGCTCTGGAAACACCATATATTTT. This encodes CASSLGWRKDESSGNTIYF.

The chain joins TRBV7-9 to TRBJ1-1; D may be TRBD1 (6 bases). With 4 bases removed from V and 5 bases from J, the gap between germline ends came to 14 bases. This CDR3 is built from 14 residues. CDR1 and CDR2 (germline): SEHNR, FQNEAQ (reference sequence). The CDR3 is CASSYHRERTEAFF. As DNA, the CDR3 is TGTGCCAGCAGCTACCACAGGGAACGGACTGAAGCTTTCTTT. Full variable domain (outside the CDR3, taken from reference TRBV7-9 and TRBJ1-1): DTGVSQNPRHKITKRGQNVTFRCDPISEHNRLYWYRQTLGQGPEFLTYFQNEAQLEKSRLLSDRFSAERPKGSFSTLEIQRTEQGDSAMYLCASSYHRERTEAFFGQGTRLTVV.

The V gene is TRBV28, the J gene TRBJ2-5; either TRBD1 or TRBD2 may fit D (6 bases each). Germline CDR1 and CDR2: MDHEN and SYDVKM. The CDR3 loop spans 15 amino acids. V dropped 3 bases and J dropped 5 bases, with 16 bases sitting between them. The CDR3 reads CASSLSYGGGETQYF. CDR3 bases: TGTGCCAGCAGTTTGAGTTACGGAGGGGGGGAGACCCAGTACTTC.